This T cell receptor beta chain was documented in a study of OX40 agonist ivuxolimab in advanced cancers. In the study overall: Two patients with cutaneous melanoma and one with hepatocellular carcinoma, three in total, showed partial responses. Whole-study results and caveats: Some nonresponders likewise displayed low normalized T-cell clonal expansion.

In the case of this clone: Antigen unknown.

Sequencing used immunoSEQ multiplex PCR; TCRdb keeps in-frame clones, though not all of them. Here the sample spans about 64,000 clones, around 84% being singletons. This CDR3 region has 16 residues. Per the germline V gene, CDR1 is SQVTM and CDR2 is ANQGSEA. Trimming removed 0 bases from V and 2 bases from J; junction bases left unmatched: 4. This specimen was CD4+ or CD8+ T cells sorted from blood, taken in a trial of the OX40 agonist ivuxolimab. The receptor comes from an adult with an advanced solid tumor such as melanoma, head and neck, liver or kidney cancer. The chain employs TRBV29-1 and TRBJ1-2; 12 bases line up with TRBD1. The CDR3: CSVEDQGQGANYGYTF. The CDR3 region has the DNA TGCAGCGTTGAAGATCAGGGACAGGGGGCGAACTATGGCTACACCTTC.